The rows below give T cell receptor beta chains drawn from one sample of a study of PD-L1 blockade in urothelial cancer. Clones were sequenced by immunoSEQ multiplex PCR, and TCRdb holds only the in-frame ones, with some missing. In the table there are 75,000 to 95,000 clones, around 90% of which are singletons. The specimen was PBMCs, collected around atezolizumab (anti-PD-L1) treatment. Receptors originate from a woman of 80 years or more with urothelial cancer. CDR3s include the opening cysteine and the closing phenylalanine or tryptophan. A D gene is named only where the DNA matches it firmly. Clone size is not always given. Where it is, it says once, few, many or a class for expanded clones.

>NA|TRBV11-2|TRBJ2-7|few
CASSLTWEKQYF
TGTGCCAGCAGCTTGACATGGGAGAAGCAGTACTTC
>NA|TRBV7-2|TRBJ1-1|NA
CASSLIAGASTEAFF
TGTGCCAGCAGCTTAATTGCAGGGGCTAGCACTGAAGCTTTCTTT
>NA|TRBV18|TRBJ2-1|NA
CASSPDSHNEQFF
TGTGCCAGCTCACCGGACAGCCACAATGAGCAGTTCTTC
>TRBD1|TRBV7-3|TRBJ2-1|NA
CASSTIRGHEQFF
TGTGCCAGCAGCACGATCAGGGGGCATGAGCAGTTCTTC
>NA|TRBV19|TRBJ2-7|NA
CASSSKTGGSAEQYF
TGTGCCAGTAGTTCCAAGACAGGTGGGAGCGCCGAGCAGTACTTC
>TRBD1|TRBV4-1|TRBJ1-1|NA
CASSLPGQGFF
TGCGCCAGCAGCCTCCCCGGACAGGGGTTCTTT
>TRBD1|TRBV19|TRBJ1-4|NA
CASSPGTGGEKLFF
TGTGCCAGTAGCCCCGGGACAGGGGGAGAAAAACTGTTTTTT
>NA|TRBV6-1|TRBJ2-5|NA
CASSPRQDGTQYF
TGTGCCAGCAGTCCCCGCCAGGATGGGACCCAGTACTTC
>TRBD1|TRBV2|TRBJ1-1|NA
CASSGQGAEAFF
TGTGCCAGCAGTGGACAGGGAGCTGAAGCTTTCTTT
>NA|TRBV11-2|TRBJ1-1|once
CASSLSDIGEAFF
TGTGCCAGCAGCTTAAGTGACATTGGTGAAGCTTTCTTT
>NA|TRBV27|TRBJ2-5|NA
CASKTTDYQETQYF
TGTGCCAGCAAAACGACAGATTACCAAGAGACCCAGTACTTC
>TRBD1|TRBV2|TRBJ2-7|NA
CASSEYRGSDEQYF
TGTGCCAGCAGTGAATACAGGGGCTCGGACGAGCAGTACTTC
>TRBD1|TRBV5-1|TRBJ1-1|NA
CASSGTGGNTEAFF
TGCGCCAGCAGCGGGACAGGGGGTAACACTGAAGCTTTCTTT
>NA|TRBV5-1|TRBJ1-1|NA
CASSKGGANTEAFF
TGCGCCAGCAGCAAAGGGGGAGCGAACACTGAAGCTTTCTTT
>NA|TRBV18|TRBJ1-1|NA
CASSPAQAYLNTEAFF
TGTGCCAGCTCACCGGCACAGGCCTACTTGAACACTGAAGCTTTCTTT
>NA|TRBV27|TRBJ2-7|NA
CASSLEPGKSYEQYF
TGTGCCAGCAGTTTAGAGCCAGGGAAATCCTACGAGCAGTACTTC
>NA|TRBV4-1|TRBJ2-3|NA
CASSHIVGVGADTQYF
TGCGCCAGCAGCCATATCGTAGGGGTCGGAGCAGATACGCAGTATTTT
>NA|TRBV27|TRBJ2-5|NA
CASSSQAGYETQYF
TGTGCCAGCAGCTCCCAGGCAGGGTACGAGACCCAGTACTTC
>TRBD2|TRBV5-1|TRBJ2-1|NA
CASSNRGDEQFF
TGCGCCAGCAGCAACCGGGGGGATGAGCAGTTCTTC
>TRBD2|TRBV9|TRBJ2-6|NA
CASSPARGGPGANVLTF
TGTGCCAGCAGCCCAGCCCGGGGGGGGCCCGGGGCCAACGTCCTGACTTTC
>TRBD2|TRBV5-1|TRBJ2-7|once
CASSMLAGAPYEQYF
TGCGCCAGCAGCATGTTAGCGGGAGCACCCTACGAGCAGTACTTC
>TRBD1|TRBV15|TRBJ2-1|few
CATSSPDRVVKQFF
TGTGCCACCAGCAGTCCGGACAGGGTTGTTAAGCAGTTCTTC
>TRBD2|TRBV19|TRBJ2-2|NA
CASNAGTSGNTGELFF
TGTGCCAGTAACGCAGGGACTAGCGGCAACACCGGGGAGCTGTTTTTT
>TRBD1|TRBV7-9|TRBJ1-1|NA
CASRTTGDTEAFF
TGTGCCAGCAGGACGACAGGGGACACTGAAGCTTTCTTT
>NA|TRBV2|TRBJ1-5|NA
CASSETLQAERRNQPQHF
TGTGCCAGCAGTGAAACCCTTCAAGCCGAGAGGCGCAATCAGCCCCAGCATTTT
>NA|TRBV30|TRBJ2-6|NA
CAWRSGAGANVLTF
TGTGCCTGGCGGTCAGGGGCCGGGGCCAACGTCCTGACTTTC
>NA|TRBV5-8|TRBJ1-2|NA
CASSFGGAGYTF
TGTGCCAGCAGCTTCGGGGGAGCCGGCTACACCTTC
>TRBD2|TRBV6-1|TRBJ2-1|NA
CASSEPATSTRDEQFF
TGTGCCAGCAGTGAACCCGCGACTAGCACCCGGGATGAGCAGTTCTTC
>TRBD1|TRBV2|TRBJ1-4|NA
CASSPPDREVLFF
TGTGCCAGCAGTCCACCCGACAGGGAGGTACTGTTTTTT
>NA|TRBV7-9|TRBJ1-1|NA
CASRPSENTEAFF
TGTGCCAGCAGGCCTTCAGAAAACACTGAAGCTTTCTTT
>NA|TRBV28|TRBJ2-1|NA
CASSFGGLNEQFF
TGTGCCAGCAGTTTTGGCGGACTCAATGAGCAGTTCTTC
>TRBD1|TRBV6-5|TRBJ2-1|NA
CASSRQGARYEQFF
TGTGCCAGCAGTCGACAGGGGGCACGTTATGAGCAGTTCTTC
>TRBD1|TRBV11-2|TRBJ1-2|NA
CASSFSSGTEHYGYTF
TGTGCCAGCAGCTTCAGCTCCGGGACAGAACACTATGGCTACACCTTC
>TRBD1|TRBV6-1|TRBJ2-7|NA
CASNLDRGHYEQYF
TGTGCCAGCAACTTGGACAGGGGGCATTACGAGCAGTACTTC
>NA|TRBV6-6|TRBJ1-5|NA
CASSYSEGPQHF
TGTGCCAGCAGTTACTCGGAGGGGCCCCAGCATTTT
>NA|TRBV9|TRBJ1-2|once
CASSPGGYDGYTF
TGTGCCAGCAGCCCTGGGGGGTACGATGGCTACACCTTC
>NA|TRBV11-2|TRBJ2-7|NA
CASSTDTLEQYF
TGTGCCAGCAGCACGGACACGCTCGAGCAGTACTTC
>TRBD2|TRBV4-2|TRBJ2-5|NA
CASSQVKLAGVLQETQYF
TGTGCCAGCAGCCAAGTAAAACTAGCGGGAGTCCTCCAAGAGACCCAGTACTTC
>TRBD2|TRBV6-5|TRBJ2-7|NA
CASRTGTSGSREQYF
TGTGCCAGCAGAACCGGGACTAGCGGGAGCCGGGAGCAGTACTTC
>NA|TRBV10-3|TRBJ2-7|NA
CAISDAGFFHEQYF
TGTGCCATCAGTGATGCAGGGTTTTTCCACGAGCAGTACTTC
>NA|TRBV27|TRBJ1-1|NA
CASSFAGRGEEAFF
TGTGCCAGCAGTTTTGCAGGAAGGGGCGAGGAAGCTTTCTTT
>TRBD2|TRBV7-2|TRBJ2-7|NA
CASSLPSGYEQYF
TGTGCCAGCAGCTTACCTAGCGGGTACGAGCAGTACTTC